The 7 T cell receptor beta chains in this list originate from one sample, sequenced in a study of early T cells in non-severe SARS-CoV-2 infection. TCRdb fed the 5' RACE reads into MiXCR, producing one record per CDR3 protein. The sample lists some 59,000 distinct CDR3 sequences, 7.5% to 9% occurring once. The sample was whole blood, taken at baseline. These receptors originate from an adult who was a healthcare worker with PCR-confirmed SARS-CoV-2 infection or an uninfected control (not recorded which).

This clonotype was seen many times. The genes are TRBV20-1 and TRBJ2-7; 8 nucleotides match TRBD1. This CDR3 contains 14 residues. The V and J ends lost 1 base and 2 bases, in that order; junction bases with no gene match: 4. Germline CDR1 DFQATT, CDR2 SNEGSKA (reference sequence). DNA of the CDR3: TGCAGTGCTAGAGGAGACAGGGGAACCTACGAGCAGTACTTC. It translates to CSARGDRGTYEQYF.

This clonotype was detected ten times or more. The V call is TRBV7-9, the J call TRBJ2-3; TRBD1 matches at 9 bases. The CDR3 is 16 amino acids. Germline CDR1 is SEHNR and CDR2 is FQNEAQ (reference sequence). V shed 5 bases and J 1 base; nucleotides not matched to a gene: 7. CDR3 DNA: TGTGCCAGCAGCACCTACAGGGGGCGGGGCACAGATACGCAGTATTTT. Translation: CASSTYRGRGTDTQYF.

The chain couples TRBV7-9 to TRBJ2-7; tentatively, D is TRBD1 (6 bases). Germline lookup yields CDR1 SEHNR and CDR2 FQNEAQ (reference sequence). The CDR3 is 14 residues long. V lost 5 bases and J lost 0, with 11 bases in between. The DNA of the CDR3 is TGTGCCAGCAGCACGGGACACTTCTCCTACGAGCAGTACTTC. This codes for CASSTGHFSYEQYF.

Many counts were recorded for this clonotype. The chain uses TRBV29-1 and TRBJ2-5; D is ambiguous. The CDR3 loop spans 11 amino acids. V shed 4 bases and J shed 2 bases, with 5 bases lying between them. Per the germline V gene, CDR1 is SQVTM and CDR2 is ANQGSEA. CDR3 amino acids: CSVAPQETQYF. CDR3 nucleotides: TGCAGCGTTGCCCCTCAAGAGACCCAGTACTTC.

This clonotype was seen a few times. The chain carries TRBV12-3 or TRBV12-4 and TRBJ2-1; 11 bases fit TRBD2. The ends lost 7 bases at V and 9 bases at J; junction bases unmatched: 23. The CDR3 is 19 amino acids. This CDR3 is CASTLGGLAGGLMQGEQFF. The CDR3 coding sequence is TGTGCCAGCACTCTCGGGGGGCTAGCGGGAGGTCTGATGCAGGGTGAGCAGTTCTTC.

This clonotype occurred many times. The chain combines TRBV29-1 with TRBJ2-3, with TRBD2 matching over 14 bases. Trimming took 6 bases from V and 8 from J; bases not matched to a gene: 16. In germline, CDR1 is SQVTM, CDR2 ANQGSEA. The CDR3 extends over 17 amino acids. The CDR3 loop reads CSVAFRLAGGQGPTQYF. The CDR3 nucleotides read TGCAGCGTAGCTTTTCGACTAGCGGGAGGGCAGGGGCCTACGCAGTATTTT.

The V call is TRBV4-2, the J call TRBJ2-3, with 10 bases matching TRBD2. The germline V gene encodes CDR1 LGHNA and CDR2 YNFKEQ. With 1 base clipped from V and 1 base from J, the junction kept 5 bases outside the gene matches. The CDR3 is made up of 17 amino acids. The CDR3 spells CASSQGAAGGRTDTQYF. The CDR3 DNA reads TGTGCCAGCAGCCAAGGGGCAGCGGGGGGGCGCACAGATACGCAGTATTTT.